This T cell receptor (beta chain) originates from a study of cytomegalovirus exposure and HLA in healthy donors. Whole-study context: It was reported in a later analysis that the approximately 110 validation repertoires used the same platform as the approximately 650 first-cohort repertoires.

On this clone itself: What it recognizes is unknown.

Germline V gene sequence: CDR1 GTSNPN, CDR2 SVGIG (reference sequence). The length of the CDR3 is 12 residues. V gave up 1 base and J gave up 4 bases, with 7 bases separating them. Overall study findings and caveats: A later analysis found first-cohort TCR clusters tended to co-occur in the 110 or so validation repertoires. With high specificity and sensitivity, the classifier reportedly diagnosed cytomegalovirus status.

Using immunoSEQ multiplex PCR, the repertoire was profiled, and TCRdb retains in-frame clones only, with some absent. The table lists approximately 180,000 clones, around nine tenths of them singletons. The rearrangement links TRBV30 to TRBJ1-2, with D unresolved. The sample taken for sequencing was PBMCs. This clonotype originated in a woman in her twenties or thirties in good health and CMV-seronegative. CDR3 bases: TGTGCCTGGAGTGCGCACAGCTATGGCTACACCTTC. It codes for CAWSAHSYGYTF.